This T cell receptor (beta chain) was observed in a study of T cells after yellow fever vaccination. Study overall: When fractions had low cell numbers, they were prepared with SMART-Seq v4 Ultra Low Input.

This clonotype was detected many times. This CDR3 has 14 residues. Trimming cost V 5 bases and J 6 bases; bases outside gene matches: 6. From germline, CDR1 is LNHDA and CDR2 SQIVND (reference sequence). TCRdb re-called the 5' RACE reads with MiXCR, one entry per CDR3 protein. The sample lists about 340,000 distinct CDR3 sequences, around 3.9% seen once, with approximately 24% in the top ten. The clonotype comes from a man aged 18-30 years who received the YFV17D yellow fever vaccine. The sequencing here drew on PBMCs, taken 5 days after the yellow fever booster vaccination. The rearrangement links TRBV19 to TRBJ1-5; 8 nucleotides agree with TRBD1. CDR3 DNA: TGTGCCAGTAGTCCCAGGGGGCTGGGTCAGCCCCAGCATTTT. Protein product: CASSPRGLGQPQHF.